This T cell receptor (beta chain) is drawn from a study of cytomegalovirus exposure and HLA in healthy donors. Study-wide findings and caveats: In an earlier analysis, productive rearrangement rates for most beta V segments clustered near 87% or 30%.

After removal of 2 bases from V and 8 bases from J, the junction contained 7 bases not matched to a gene. The CDR3 consists of 15 residues. CDR1 and CDR2 from the germline V gene are MDHEN and SYDVKM. Primers included in the PCR were 60 Vbeta and 13 Jbeta primers. TCRdb keeps only in-frame clones here, not all; method: immunoSEQ multiplex PCR. The repertoire includes some 120,000 clones, 80% to 90% of them detected once, and 1.5% to 2% sits in the top ten. Notes on this clone: The target antigen is unknown.

The specimen was PBMCs. This clonotype was obtained from a man in his forties in good health and CMV-seronegative. J is TRBJ2-1 and V is TRBV28; 9 bases are shared with TRBD2. The CDR3 DNA reads as TGTGCCAGCAGTTTAAGGGCTAGCGGGAACTATGAGCAGTTCTTC. Residues: CASSLRASGNYEQFF.